Listed below are T cell receptor beta chains from one sample, sequenced in a study of T cell responses to AZD1222 COVID-19 vaccine. The table came from immunoSEQ multiplex PCR; TCRdb's copy has only in-frame clones and leaves some out. This sample has 95,000 to 100,000 clones, with 86% found just once. The source material was peripheral blood, sampled on day 0 of AZD1222 vaccination. The receptors derive from an adult in good health. Both conserved end residues are part of each CDR3. The D gene is left open where the match is weak.

d_call j_call v_call cdr3_nt cdr3_aa
NA TRBJ2-1 TRBV7-3 TGTGCCAGCAGCGGGGGACTTTACAATGAGCAGTTCTTC CASSGGLYNEQFF
NA TRBJ2-3 TRBV6-1 TGTGCCAGCAGGGCCCAGCAAGTAGGTACGCAGTATTTT CASRAQQVGTQYF
NA TRBJ1-3 TRBV7-9 TGTGCCAGCAGGCCCGGGAGCTCTGGAAACACCATATATTTT CASRPGSSGNTIYF
TRBD1 TRBJ1-5 TRBV19 TGTGCCAGTAGGAAAAGGACAGGACGCCGCTTGGACAATAGCAATCAGCCCCAGCATTTT CASRKRTGRRLDNSNQPQHF
TRBD1 TRBJ2-6 TRBV9 TGTGCCAGCAGCGTAGGGACAGGTACCAACTCTGGGGCCAACGTCCTGACTTTC CASSVGTGTNSGANVLTF
TRBD1 TRBJ1-2 TRBV2 TGTGCCAGCACCATCGACAGGGGGCTTGGCTATGGCTACACCTTC CASTIDRGLGYGYTF
NA TRBJ1-1 TRBV9 TGTGCCAGCAGCGTAGTGGACGTGGTGAACACTGAAGCTTTCTTT CASSVVDVVNTEAFF
NA TRBJ1-1 TRBV19 TGTGCCAGTAGTGGACGTTTCGAAAACGCTGAAGCTTTCTTT CASSGRFENAEAFF
NA TRBJ1-2 TRBV7-6 TGTGCCAGCAGCTTAGGGGCGGGTTATGGCTACACCTTC CASSLGAGYGYTF
NA TRBJ2-7 TRBV14 TGTGCCAGCAGCCCTACTGCGGGGATAATGTACGAGCAGTACTTC CASSPTAGIMYEQYF
TRBD2 TRBJ2-2 TRBV6-5 TGTGCCAGCCACAGCGGGAGTGCCACCGGGGAGCTGTTTTTT CASHSGSATGELFF
TRBD1 TRBJ2-7 TRBV27 TGTGCCAGCAGTATTAAGGGACAGGGGGCGCTTGGTCGGTACGAGCAGTACTTC CASSIKGQGALGRYEQYF
NA TRBJ2-2 TRBV27 TGTGCCAGCAGGGCATCAGGGGCATCCACCGGGGAGCTGTTTTTT CASRASGASTGELFF
NA TRBJ1-5 TRBV27 TGTGCCAGCAGTTTATTCGGAGGGAATAGCAATCAGCCCCAGCATTTT CASSLFGGNSNQPQHF
NA TRBJ2-3 TRBV18 TGTGCCAGCTCACCAACCCGGTCCCGAACTAGCACAGATACGCAGTATTTT CASSPTRSRTSTDTQYF
TRBD1 TRBJ2-1 TRBV5-4 TGTGCCAGCAGCCGGGACAGGAACAATGAGCAGTTCTTC CASSRDRNNEQFF